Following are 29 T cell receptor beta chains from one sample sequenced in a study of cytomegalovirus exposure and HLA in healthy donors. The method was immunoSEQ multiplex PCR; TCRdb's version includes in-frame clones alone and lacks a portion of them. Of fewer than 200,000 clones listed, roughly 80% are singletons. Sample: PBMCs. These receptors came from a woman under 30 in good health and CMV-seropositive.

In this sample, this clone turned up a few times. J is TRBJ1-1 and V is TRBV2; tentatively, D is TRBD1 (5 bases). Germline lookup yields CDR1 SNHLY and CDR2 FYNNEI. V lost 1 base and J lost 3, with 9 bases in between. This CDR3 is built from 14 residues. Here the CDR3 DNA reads TGTGCCAGCAGTGAAGTGGGCAGGGACACTGAAGCTTTCTTT. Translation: CASSEVGRDTEAFF.

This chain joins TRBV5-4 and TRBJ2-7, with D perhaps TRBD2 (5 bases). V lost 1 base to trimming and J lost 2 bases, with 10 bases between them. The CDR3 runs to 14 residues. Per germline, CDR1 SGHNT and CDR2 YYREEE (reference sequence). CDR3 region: CASSLSTGTYEQYF. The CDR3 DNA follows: TGTGCCAGCAGCTTGTCCACGGGGACCTACGAGCAGTACTTC.

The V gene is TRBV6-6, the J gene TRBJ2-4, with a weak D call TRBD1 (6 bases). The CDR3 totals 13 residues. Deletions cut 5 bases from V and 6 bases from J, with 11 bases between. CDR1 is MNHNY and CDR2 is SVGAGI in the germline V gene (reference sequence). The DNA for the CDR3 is TGTGCCAGCAGTCCGGTAGGGGGAAACATTCAGTACTTC. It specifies CASSPVGGNIQYF.

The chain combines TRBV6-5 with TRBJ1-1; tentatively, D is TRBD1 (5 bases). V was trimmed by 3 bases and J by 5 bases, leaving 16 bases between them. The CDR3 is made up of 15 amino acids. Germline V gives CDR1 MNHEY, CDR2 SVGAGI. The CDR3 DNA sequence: TGTGCCAGCAGTTATGCAACGGGGGTTGGGACTGAAGCTTTCTTT. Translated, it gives CASSYATGVGTEAFF.

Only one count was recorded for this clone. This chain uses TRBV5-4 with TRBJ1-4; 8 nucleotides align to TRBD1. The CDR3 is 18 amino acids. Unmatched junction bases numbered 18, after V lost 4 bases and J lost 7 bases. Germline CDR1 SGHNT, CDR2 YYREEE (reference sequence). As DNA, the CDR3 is TGTGCCAGCAGCACCCGACAGGGGAAGAGCGGGGAGGGTGAAAAACTGTTTTTT. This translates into CASSTRQGKSGEGEKLFF.

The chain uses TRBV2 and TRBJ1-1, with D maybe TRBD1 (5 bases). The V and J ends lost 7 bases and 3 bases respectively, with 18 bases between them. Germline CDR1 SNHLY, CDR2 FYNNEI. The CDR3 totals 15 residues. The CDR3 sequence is CASIYGWGRDTEAFF. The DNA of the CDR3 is TGTGCCAGCATCTATGGTTGGGGCAGGGACACTGAAGCTTTCTTT.

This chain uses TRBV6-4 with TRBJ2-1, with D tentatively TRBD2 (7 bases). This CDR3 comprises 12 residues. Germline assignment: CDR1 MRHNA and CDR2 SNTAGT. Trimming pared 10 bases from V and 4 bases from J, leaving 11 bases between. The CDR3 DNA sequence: TGTGCCACGAGGGGGGGATACAATGAGCAGTTCTTC. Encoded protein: CATRGGYNEQFF.

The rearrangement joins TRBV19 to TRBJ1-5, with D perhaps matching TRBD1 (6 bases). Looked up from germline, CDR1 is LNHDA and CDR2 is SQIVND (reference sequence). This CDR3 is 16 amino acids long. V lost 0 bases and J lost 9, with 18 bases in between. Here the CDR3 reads CASSIEWGHPRRPQHF. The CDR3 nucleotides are TGTGCCAGTAGTATAGAATGGGGACACCCACGGCGGCCCCAGCATTTT.

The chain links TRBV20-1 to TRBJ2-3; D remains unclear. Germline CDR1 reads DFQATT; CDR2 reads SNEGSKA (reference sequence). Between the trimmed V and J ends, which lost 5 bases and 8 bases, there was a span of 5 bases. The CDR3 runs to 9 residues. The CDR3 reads CSAQSTQYF. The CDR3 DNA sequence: TGCAGTGCTCAGTCTACGCAGTATTTT.

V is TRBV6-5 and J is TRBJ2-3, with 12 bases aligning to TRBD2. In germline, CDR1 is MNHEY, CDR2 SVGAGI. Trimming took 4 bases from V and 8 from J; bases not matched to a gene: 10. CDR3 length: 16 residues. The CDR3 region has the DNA TGTGCCAGCAGTTCGCCTAGCGGGGGGGCCTTGGTTACGCAGTATTTT. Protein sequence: CASSSPSGGALVTQYF.

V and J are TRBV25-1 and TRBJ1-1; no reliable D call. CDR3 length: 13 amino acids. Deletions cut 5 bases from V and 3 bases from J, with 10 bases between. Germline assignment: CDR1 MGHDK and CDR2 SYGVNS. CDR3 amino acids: CASSLSGDTEAFF. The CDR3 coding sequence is TGTGCCAGCAGTTTAAGTGGAGACACTGAAGCTTTCTTT.

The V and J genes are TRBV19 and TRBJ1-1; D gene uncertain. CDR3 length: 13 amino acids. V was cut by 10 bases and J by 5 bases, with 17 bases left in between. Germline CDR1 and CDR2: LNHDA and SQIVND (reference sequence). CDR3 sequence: CATSPEGWTEAFF. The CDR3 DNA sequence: TGTGCCACCTCACCGGAGGGTTGGACTGAAGCTTTCTTT. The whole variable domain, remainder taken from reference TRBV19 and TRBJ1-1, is DGGITQSPKYLFRKEGQNVTLSCEQNLNHDAMYWYRQDPGQGLRLIYYSQIVNDFQKGDIAEGYSVSREKKESFPLTVTSAQKNPTAFYLCATSPEGWTEAFFGQGTRLTVV.

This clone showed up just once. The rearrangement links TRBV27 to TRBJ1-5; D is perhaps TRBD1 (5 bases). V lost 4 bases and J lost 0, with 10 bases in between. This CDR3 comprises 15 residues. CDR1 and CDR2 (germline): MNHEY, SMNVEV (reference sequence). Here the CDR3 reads CASSSLRDSNQPQHF. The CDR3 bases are TGTGCCAGCAGTTCACTCAGGGATAGCAATCAGCCCCAGCATTTT.

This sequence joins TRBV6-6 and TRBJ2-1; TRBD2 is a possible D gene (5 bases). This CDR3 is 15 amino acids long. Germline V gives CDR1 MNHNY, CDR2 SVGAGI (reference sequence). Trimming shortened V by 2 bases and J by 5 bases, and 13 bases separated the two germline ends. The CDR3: CASSYRHVGDNEQFF. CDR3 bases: TGTGCCAGCAGTTACCGTCATGTGGGAGACAATGAGCAGTTCTTC.

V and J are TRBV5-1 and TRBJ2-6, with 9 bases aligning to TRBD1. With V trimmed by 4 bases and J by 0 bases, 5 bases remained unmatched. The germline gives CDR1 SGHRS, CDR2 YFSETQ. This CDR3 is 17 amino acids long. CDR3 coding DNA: TGCGCCAGCAGCCGGGGACAGGGTGCCTCTGGGGCCAACGTCCTGACTTTC. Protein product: CASSRGQGASGANVLTF.

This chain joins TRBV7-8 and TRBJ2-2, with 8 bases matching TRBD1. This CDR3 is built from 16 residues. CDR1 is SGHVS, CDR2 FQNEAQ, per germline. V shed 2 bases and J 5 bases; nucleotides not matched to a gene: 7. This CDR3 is CASSLQGAIRTGELFF. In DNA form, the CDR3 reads TGTGCCAGCAGCTTACAGGGGGCGATTAGGACCGGGGAGCTGTTTTTT.

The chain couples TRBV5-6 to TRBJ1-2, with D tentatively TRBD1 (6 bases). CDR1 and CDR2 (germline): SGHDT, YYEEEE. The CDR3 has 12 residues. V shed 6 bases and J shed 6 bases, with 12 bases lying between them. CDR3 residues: CASKRQANGYTF. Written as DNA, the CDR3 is TGTGCCAGCAAACGACAGGCGAATGGCTACACCTTC.

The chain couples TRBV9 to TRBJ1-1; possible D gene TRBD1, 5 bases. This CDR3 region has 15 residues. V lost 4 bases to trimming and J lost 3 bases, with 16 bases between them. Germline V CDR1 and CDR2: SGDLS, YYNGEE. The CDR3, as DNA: TGTGCCAGCAGCCCCCTCGGACAAGTCCACACTGAAGCTTTCTTT. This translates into CASSPLGQVHTEAFF. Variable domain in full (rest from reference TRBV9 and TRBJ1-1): DSGVTQTPKHLITATGQRVTLRCSPRSGDLSVYWYQQSLDQGLQFLIQYYNGEERAKGNILERFSAQQFPDLHSELNLSSLELGDSALYFCASSPLGQVHTEAFFGQGTRLTVV.

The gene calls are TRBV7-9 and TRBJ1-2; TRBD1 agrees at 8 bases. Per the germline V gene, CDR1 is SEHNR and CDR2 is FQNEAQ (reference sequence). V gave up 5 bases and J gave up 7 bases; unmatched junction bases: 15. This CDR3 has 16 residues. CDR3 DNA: TGTGCCAGCAGCCTCGACAGGGGTGGTTTTGAAGGTGGCTACACCTTC. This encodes CASSLDRGGFEGGYTF.

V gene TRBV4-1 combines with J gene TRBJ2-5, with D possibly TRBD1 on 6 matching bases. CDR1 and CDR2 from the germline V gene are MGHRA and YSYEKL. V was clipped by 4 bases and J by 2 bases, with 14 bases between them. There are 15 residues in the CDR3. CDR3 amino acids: CASSRGTGPQETQYF. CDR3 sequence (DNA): TGCGCCAGCAGCCGGGGTACAGGGCCGCAAGAGACCCAGTACTTC.

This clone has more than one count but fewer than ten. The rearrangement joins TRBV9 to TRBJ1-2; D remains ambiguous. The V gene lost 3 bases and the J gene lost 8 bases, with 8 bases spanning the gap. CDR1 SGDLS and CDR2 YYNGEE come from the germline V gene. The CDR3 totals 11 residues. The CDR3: CASSEGGGYTF. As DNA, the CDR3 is TGTGCCAGCAGCGAGGGAGGCGGCTACACCTTC.

CDR3 in DNA: TGTGCCAGCACGCAGGGGAGCTCCTACAATGAGCAGTTCTTC. The encoded protein is CASTQGSSYNEQFF. The chain couples TRBV11-2 to TRBJ2-1, with a possible D match to TRBD1 (6 bases). V lost 7 bases and J 0 bases, leaving 10 bases between the germline ends. This CDR3 has 14 amino acids. The germline CDR1 and CDR2 sequences are SGHAT and FQNNGV.

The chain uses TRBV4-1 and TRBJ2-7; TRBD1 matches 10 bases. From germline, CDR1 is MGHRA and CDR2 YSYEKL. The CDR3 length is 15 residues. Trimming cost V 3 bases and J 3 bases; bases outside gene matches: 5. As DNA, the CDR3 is TGCGCCAGCAGCCAGATGGGGGACAGGGGCTACGAGCAGTACTTC. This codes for CASSQMGDRGYEQYF.

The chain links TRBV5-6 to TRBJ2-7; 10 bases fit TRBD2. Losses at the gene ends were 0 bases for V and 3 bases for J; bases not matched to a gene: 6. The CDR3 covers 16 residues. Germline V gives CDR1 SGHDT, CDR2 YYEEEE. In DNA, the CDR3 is TGTGCCAGCAGCTTGGATAGCGGGGGGACTCTCTACGAGCAGTACTTC. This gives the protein CASSLDSGGTLYEQYF.

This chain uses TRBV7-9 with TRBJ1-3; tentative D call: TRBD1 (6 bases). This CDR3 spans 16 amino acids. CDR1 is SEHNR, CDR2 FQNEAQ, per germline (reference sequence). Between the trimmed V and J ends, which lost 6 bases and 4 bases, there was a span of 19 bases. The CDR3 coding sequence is TGTGCCAGCAGATCCCGGACAGACCTTATAGGAAACACCATATATTTT. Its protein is CASRSRTDLIGNTIYF. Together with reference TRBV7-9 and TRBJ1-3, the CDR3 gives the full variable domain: DTGVSQNPRHKITKRGQNVTFRCDPISEHNRLYWYRQTLGQGPEFLTYFQNEAQLEKSRLLSDRFSAERPKGSFSTLEIQRTEQGDSAMYLCASRSRTDLIGNTIYFGEGSWLTVV.

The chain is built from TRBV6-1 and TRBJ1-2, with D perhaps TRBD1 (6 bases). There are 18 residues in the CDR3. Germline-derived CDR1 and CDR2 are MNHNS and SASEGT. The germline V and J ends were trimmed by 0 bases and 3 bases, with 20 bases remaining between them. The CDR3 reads CASSEAPLRTARDYGYTF. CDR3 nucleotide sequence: TGTGCCAGCAGTGAAGCGCCCTTACGGACAGCCCGAGACTATGGCTACACCTTC.

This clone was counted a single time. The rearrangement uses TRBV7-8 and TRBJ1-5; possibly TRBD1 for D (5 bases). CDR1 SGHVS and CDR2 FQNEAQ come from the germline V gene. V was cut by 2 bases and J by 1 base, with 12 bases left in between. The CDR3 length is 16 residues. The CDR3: CASSLFDRVSNQPQHF. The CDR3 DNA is TGTGCCAGCAGCTTATTTGACAGAGTGAGCAATCAGCCCCAGCATTTT.

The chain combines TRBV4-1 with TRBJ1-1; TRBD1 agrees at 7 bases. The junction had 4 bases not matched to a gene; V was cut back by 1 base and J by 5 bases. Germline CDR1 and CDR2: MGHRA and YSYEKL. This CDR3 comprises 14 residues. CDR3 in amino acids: CASSQGPGGTEAFF. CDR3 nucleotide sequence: TGCGCCAGCAGCCAAGGACCAGGGGGGACTGAAGCTTTCTTT.

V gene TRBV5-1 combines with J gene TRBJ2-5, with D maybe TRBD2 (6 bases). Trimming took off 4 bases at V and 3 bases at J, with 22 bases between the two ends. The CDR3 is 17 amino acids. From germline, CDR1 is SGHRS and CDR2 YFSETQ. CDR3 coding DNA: TGCGCCAGCAGCCCCGCCGGGGCTACCCGGAGGGAAGAGACCCAGTACTTC. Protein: CASSPAGATRREETQYF.